This T cell receptor beta chain was recovered during a study of T cells in Graves' hyperthyroidism and ophthalmopathy. Looking at the study overall: At the time of initial diagnosis and before any treatment, peripheral blood was collected. Study-wide findings and caveats: A model of 13 V-J features distinguished ophthalmopathy from stable hyperthyroidism. The model identified upcoming ophthalmopathy a median approximately seven months ahead of onset. Most expanded thyroid clonotypes above 0.001 recurred in blood.

The CDR3 is 20 amino acids. CDR1 SEHNR and CDR2 FQNEAQ come from the germline V gene (reference sequence). Trimming cost V 5 bases and J 0 bases; bases outside gene matches: 21. Amplified TCR beta CDR3 regions derived from RNA transcripts. First-round RT-PCR targeting the TCR CDR3 was performed with the HTBI primer set. TCRdb reprocessed the multiplex PCR reads via MiXCR and lists one record per CDR3 protein. The top ten hold 17% of the sample, which has about 500,000 distinct CDR3 sequences, 17% seen once. In this sample, this clonotype turned up many times. Antigen unknown. The chain uses TRBV7-9 and TRBJ2-5; 7 bases are a match to TRBD1. The sequence derives from a woman under 30 with Graves' ophthalmopathy. Sequencing was performed on blood. DNA for the CDR3: TGTGCCAGCAGCAACTTAGTAGGGGACAGTACCTTCTCGTACCAAGAGACCCAGTACTTC. Its protein is CASSNLVGDSTFSYQETQYF.